The T cell receptor (beta chain) described here comes from a study of follicular helper T cells after annual influenza vaccination (dated by TCRdb to 2017 to 2019). For the wider study: After each seasonal influenza vaccination, blood was collected on days 0, 7 and 28. One week after vaccination, a second recruited cohort of about a dozen subjects (Table S1) displayed a similar ICOS+CD38+ cTfh response. Multi-year samples were obtained from about six subjects, with two vaccination seasons covered for a few subjects and three seasons covered for two subjects. The 2015 samples were processed right after collection, while the 2013-2014 samples were cryopreserved. To study recall of cTfh clones, some subjects were followed across successive annual vaccinations spanning the 2013-2014, 2014-2015 and 2015-2016 seasons.

The library was produced with the immunoSEQ multiplex PCR assay. Adaptive Biotechnologies carried out TCRB amplification, library preparation, sequencing and preliminary bioinformatics at Survey level resolution. TCRB sequencing used multiplex PCR amplification of genomic DNA from sorted cTfh populations. In the authors' own workflow: Clonality was calculated in R as 1 minus normalized Shannon entropy, and the Gini index was computed with the R package ineq. Overlap score was the summed counts of shared sequences divided by total counts of all sequences in both compared samples. Shared-clonotype significance used Fisher's exact test assuming a theoretical repertoire of 10^7 TCRB sequences. What TCRdb holds here is the immuneACCESS table cut down to in-frame rearrangements. Part of the clones is not present; checked against another copy, under half of the missing clones reflect an unresolved V gene, and the others are unexplained. V and J calls and clone size are as listed in that table; D and trimming were resolved from the DNA. In all, the sample holds thousands of clones, and approximately 80% of those were seen once. 3% to 4% of the sample comes from the top ten.

Findings and caveats that apply to the study as a whole: Day 7 ICOS+CD38+ clones were most often found later in ICOS-CD38- cTfh, suggesting that subset may serve as a memory reservoir. A recurrent oligoclonal ICOS+CD38+ cTfh response containing tetramer and AIM influenza-specific clonotypes was recalled by successive annual vaccinations. ICOS+CD38+ cTfh clonality correlated with the frequency of that population, and its change correlated with the change in circulating plasmablast frequency. Because only 10-20% of the analyzed cells gave productive TCRB sequences, there was no way to sample rare clonotypes.

Note on this clone: The clone's antigen remains unknown. No clone much larger than this one lies a single base away; base qualities are absent.

Per the publication, the time point label means: 2015-2016 season, pre-vaccination. Seasonal inactivated influenza vaccine (Fluvarix) was administered to adults, and sorted blood CD4 subsets were tracked by TCRB sequencing before and after vaccination. To be eligible, subjects had to live in the community and must not have received influenza vaccine in the previous 6 months. Influenza vaccine contraindications, substance abuse, HIV/AIDS, active malignancy, immunomodulatory medication and active illness such as respiratory infection were included among the exclusion criteria. At each time point, somewhere between about 40 and 100 mL of blood was taken. Non-naive CD4+CXCR5+PD-1+ cells were defined as circulating Tfh and were sorted into two fractions, ICOS+CD38+ and ICOS-CD38-. Ficoll-Paque PLUS or SepMate separation was used to isolate PBMC. Before DNA extraction, cell subsets were sorted from PBMC on a BD FACS Aria.

The CDR1 and CDR2 encoded by the germline V gene are SGDLS and YYNGEE. The CDR3 measures 15 amino acids from cysteine to phenylalanine. Of all the DNA, just the CDR3 is kept, 45 bases in frame from base 1. The junction shows trimming of 2 bases on V and 6 bases on J, and the gene matches do not reach 8 bases of it. Sequenced material: CXCR5+ CD38- circulating T follicular helper cells from blood, taken on the day of influenza vaccination. The sample's cell subset or site label, in plain terms: circulating Tfh, non-naive CD4+CXCR5+PD-1+ (ICOS+CD38+ or ICOS-CD38-). The TCR was taken from an adult who received the influenza vaccine. The chain links TRBV9 with TRBJ2-3; TRBD2 lines up with 8 middle nucleotides. The CDR3: CASSVGTSVPDTQYF. The DNA reads TGTGCCAGCAGCGTCGGGACTAGTGTGCCCGATACGCAGTATTTT.